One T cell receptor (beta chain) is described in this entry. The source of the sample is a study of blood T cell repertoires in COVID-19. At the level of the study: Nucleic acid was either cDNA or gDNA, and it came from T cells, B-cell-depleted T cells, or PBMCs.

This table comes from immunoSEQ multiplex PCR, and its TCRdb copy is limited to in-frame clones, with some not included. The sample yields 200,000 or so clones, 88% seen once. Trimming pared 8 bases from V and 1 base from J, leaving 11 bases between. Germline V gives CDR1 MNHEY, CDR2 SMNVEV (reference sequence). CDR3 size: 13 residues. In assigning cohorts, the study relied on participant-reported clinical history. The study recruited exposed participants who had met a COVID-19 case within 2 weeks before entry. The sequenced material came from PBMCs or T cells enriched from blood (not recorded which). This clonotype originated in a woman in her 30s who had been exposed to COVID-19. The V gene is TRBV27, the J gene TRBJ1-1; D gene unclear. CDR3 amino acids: CASRTVANTEAFF. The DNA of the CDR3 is TGTGCCAGCCGAACAGTGGCGAACACTGAAGCTTTCTTT.